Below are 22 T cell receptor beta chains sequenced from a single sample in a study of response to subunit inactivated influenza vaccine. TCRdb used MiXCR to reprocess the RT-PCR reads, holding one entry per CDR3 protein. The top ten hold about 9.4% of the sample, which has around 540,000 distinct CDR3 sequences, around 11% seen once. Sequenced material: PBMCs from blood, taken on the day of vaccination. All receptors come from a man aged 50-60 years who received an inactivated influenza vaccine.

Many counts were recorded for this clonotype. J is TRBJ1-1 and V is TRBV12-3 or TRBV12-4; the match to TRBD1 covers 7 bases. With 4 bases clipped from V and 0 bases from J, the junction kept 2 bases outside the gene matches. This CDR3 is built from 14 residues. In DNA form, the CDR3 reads TGTGCCAGCAGTTGGGACAGTGTGAACACTGAAGCTTTCTTT. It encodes CASSWDSVNTEAFF.

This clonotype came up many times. CDR3 residues: CSASQGNEQYF. CDR3 DNA sequence: TGCAGTGCTTCCCAGGGGAACGAGCAGTACTTC. The chain employs TRBV20-1 and TRBJ2-7, with a tentative D call TRBD1 (6 bases). CDR3 size: 11 residues. Germline values: CDR1 DFQATT, CDR2 SNEGSKA (reference sequence). V was pared by 5 bases and J by 5 bases, with 10 bases between.

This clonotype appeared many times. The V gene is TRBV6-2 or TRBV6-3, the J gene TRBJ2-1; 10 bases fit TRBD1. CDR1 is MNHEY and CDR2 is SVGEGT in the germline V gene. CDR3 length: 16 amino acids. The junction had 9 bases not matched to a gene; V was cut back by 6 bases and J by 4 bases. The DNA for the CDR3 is TGTGCCAGCAGCGAGACTAGGGACAGGGGTTACAATGAGCAGTTCTTC. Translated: CASSETRDRGYNEQFF.

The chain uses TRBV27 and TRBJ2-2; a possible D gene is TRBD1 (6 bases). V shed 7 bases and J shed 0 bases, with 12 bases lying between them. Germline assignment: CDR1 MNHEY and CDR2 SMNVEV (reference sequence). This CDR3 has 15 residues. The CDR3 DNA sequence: TGTGCCAGCAAAAACGACAGGCCGAACACCGGGGAGCTGTTTTTT. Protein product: CASKNDRPNTGELFF.

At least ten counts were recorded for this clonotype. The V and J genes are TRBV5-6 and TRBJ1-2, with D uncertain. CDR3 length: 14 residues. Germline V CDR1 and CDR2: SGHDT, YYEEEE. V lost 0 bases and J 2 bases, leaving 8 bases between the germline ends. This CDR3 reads CASSLGTDNYGYTF. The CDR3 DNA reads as TGTGCCAGCAGCTTGGGGACGGACAACTATGGCTACACCTTC.

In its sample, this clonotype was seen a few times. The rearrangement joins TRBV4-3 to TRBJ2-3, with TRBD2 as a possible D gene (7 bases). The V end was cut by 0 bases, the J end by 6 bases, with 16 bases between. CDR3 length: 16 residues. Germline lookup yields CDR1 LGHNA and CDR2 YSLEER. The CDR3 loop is CASSQERGPPFDTQYF. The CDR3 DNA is TGCGCCAGCAGCCAAGAGCGGGGGCCCCCTTTCGATACGCAGTATTTT.

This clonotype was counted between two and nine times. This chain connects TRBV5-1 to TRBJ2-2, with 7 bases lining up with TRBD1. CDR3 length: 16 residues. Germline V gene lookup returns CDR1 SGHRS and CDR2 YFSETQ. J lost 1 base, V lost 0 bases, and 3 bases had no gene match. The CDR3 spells CASSLERGLNTGELFF. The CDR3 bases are TGCGCCAGCAGCTTGGAGAGGGGGCTGAACACCGGGGAGCTGTTTTTT.

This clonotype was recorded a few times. CDR3 sequence: CASSLEGGGRSGANVLTF. The CDR3 DNA reads as TGTGCCAGCAGCTTAGAGGGCGGGGGACGCTCTGGGGCCAACGTCCTGACTTTC. The chain employs TRBV11-2 and TRBJ2-6; 7 bases align to TRBD2. J lost 0 bases, V lost 0 bases, and 5 bases had no gene match. The germline V gene encodes CDR1 SGHAT and CDR2 FQNNGV. This CDR3 spans 18 amino acids. Based on the CDR3 plus reference TRBV11-2 and TRBJ2-6, the full variable domain is EAGVAQSPRYKIIEKRQSVAFWCNPISGHATLYWYQQILGQGPKLLIQFQNNGVVDDSQLPKDRFSAERLKGVDSTLKIQPAKLEDSAVYLCASSLEGGGRSGANVLTFGAGSRLTVL.

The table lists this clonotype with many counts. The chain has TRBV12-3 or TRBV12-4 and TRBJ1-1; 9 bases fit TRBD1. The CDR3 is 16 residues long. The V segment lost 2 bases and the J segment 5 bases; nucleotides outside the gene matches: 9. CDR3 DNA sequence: TGTGCCAGCAGTTTACCTACACAGGGGGCTGGAACTGAAGCTTTCTTT. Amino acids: CASSLPTQGAGTEAFF.

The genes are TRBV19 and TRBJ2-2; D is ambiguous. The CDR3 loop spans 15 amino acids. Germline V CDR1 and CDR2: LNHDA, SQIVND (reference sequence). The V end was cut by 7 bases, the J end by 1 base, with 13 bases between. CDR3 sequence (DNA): TGTGCCAGTAAAAGGGTAGACATGAACACCGGGGAGCTGTTTTTT. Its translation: CASKRVDMNTGELFF.

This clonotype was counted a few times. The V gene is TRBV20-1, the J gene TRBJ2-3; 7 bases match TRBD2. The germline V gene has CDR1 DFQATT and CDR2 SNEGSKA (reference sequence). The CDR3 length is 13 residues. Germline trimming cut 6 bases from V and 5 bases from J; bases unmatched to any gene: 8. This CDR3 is CSALHPSGDTQYF. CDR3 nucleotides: TGCAGTGCCCTCCACCCTAGCGGAGATACGCAGTATTTT.

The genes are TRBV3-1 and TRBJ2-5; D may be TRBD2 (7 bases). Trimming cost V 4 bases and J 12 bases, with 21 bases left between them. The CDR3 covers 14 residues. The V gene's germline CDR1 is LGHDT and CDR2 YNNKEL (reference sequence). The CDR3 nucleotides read TGTGCCAGCAGCCTCGAGGGGGGGTTGAGACACAAGTACTTC. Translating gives CASSLEGGLRHKYF.

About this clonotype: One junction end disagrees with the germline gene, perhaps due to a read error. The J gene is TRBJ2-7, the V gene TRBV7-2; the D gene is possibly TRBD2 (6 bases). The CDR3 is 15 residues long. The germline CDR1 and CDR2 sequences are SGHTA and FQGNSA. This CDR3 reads CAISPSPGGLGEQYF. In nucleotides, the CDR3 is TGTGCCATCAGCCCATCCCCCGGGGGTTTGGGCGAGCAGTACTTC.

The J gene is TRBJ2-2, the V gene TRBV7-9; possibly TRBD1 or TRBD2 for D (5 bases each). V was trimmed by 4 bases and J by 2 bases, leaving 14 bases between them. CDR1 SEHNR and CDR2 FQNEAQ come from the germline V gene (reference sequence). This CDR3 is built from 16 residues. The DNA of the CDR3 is TGTGCCAGCAGCTCAAGCGGCCAGGGAAACACCGGGGAGCTGTTTTTT. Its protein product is CASSSSGQGNTGELFF.

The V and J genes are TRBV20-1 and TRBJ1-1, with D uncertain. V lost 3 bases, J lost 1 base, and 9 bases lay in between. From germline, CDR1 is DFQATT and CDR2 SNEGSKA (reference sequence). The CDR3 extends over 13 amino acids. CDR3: CSASRTSNTEAFF. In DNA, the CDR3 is TGCAGTGCTAGTAGGACTTCGAACACTGAAGCTTTCTTT.

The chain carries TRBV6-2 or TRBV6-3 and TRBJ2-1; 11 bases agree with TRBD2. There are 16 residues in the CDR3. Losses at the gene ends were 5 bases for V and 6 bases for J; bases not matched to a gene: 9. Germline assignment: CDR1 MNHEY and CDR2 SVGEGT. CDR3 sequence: CASSHSSGRGFNEQFF. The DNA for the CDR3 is TGTGCCAGCAGTCATAGTAGCGGGAGGGGTTTCAATGAGCAGTTCTTC.

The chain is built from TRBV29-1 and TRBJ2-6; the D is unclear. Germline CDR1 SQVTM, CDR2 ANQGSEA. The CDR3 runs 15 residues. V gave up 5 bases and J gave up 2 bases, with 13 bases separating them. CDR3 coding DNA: TGCAGCGTTCAGGTGCCTGGCGCTGGGGCCAACGTCCTGACTTTC. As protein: CSVQVPGAGANVLTF.

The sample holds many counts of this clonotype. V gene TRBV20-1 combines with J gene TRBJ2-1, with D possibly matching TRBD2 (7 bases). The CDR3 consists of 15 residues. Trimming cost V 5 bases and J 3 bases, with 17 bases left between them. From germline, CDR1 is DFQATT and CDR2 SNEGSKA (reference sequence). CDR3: CSAGGASGIYNEQFF. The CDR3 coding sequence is TGCAGTGCTGGGGGGGCTAGCGGAATCTACAATGAGCAGTTCTTC.

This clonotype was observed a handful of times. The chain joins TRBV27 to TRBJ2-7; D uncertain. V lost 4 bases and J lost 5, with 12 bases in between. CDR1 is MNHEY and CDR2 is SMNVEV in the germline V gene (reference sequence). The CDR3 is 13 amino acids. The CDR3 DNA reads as TGTGCCAGCAGTTCCGATATAAGTAACGAGCAGTACTTC. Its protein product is CASSSDISNEQYF.

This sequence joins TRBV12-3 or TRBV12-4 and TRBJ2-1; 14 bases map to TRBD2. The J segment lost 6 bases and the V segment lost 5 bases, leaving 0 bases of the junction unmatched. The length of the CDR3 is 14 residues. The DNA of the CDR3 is TGTGCCAGCAGTGGACTAGCGGGGGGCAATGAGCAGTTCTTC. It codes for CASSGLAGGNEQFF.

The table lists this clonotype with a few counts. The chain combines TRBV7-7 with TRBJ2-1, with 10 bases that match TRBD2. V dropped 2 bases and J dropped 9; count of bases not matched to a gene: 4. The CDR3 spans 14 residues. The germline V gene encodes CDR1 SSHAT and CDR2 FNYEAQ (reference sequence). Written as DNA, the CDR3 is TGTGCCAGCAGCTTAAGTACTAGCGGGACTGAGCAGTTCTTC. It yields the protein CASSLSTSGTEQFF.

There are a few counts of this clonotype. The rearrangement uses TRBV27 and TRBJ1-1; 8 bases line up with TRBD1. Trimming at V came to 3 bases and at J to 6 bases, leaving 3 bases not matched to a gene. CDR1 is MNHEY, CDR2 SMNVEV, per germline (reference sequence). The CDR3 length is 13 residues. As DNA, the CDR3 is TGTGCCAGCAGTTTTGCACAGGGGGCTGAAGCTTTCTTT. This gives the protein CASSFAQGAEAFF.